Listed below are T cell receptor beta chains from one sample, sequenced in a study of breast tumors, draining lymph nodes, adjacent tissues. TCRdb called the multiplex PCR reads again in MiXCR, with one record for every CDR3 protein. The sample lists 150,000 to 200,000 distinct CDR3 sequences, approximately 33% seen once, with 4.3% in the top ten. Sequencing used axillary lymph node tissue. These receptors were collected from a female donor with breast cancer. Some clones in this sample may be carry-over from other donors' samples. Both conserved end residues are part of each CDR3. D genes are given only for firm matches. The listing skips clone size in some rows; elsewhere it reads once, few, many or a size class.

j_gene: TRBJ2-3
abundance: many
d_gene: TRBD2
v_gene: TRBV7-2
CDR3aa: CASSLGRGVPTDTQYF
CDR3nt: TGTGCCAGCAGCTTAGGGCGGGGGGTACCCACAGATACGCAGTATTTT

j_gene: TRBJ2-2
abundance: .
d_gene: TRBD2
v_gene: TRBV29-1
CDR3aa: CSVEVAGGPSTGELFF
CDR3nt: TGCAGCGTTGAAGTAGCGGGAGGGCCGAGCACCGGGGAGCTGTTTTTT

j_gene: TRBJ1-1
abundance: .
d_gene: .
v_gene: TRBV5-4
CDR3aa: CASTGQKNTEAFF
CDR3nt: TGTGCCAGCACCGGACAGAAGAACACTGAAGCTTTCTTT

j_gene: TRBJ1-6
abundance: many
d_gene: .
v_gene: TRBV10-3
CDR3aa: CAISESGGPPSPLHF
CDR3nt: TGTGCCATCAGTGAGTCGGGGGGCCCCCCTTCACCCCTCCACTTT

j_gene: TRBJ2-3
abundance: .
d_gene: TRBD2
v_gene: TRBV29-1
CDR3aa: CSVEGREGDTQYF
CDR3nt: TGCAGCGTTGAAGGGAGGGAGGGGGATACGCAGTATTTT

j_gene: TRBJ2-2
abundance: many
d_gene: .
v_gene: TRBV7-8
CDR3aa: CASSLAPGTYTGELFF
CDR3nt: TGTGCCAGCAGCTTGGCTCCCGGAACCTACACCGGGGAGCTGTTTTTT

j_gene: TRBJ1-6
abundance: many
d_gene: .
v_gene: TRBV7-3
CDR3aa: CASSLNAVANSPLHF
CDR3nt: TGTGCCAGCAGCTTAAACGCGGTTGCTAATTCACCCCTCCACTTT

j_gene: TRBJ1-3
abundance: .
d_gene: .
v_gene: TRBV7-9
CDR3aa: CASSLPRIGGMNTIYF
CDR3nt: TGTGCCAGCAGCTTACCCAGGATAGGAGGAATGAACACCATATATTTT

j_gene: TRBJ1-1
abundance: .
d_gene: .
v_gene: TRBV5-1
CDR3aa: CASSLEGAPNTEAFF
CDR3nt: TGCGCCAGCAGCTTAGAGGGAGCCCCGAACACTGAAGCTTTCTTT

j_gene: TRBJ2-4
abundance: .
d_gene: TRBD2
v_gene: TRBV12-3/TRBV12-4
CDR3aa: CASSFAGLAQNIQYF
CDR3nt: TGTGCCAGCAGTTTTGCGGGACTAGCGCAAAACATTCAGTACTTC

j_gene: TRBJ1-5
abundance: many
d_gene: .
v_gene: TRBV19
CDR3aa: CASTPRLLDSNQPQHF
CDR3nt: TGTGCCAGTACCCCCCGACTACTTGATAGCAATCAGCCCCAGCATTTT

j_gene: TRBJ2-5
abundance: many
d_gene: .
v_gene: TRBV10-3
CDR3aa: CAIRDRQETQYF
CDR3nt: TGTGCCATCAGGGACAGACAAGAGACCCAGTACTTC

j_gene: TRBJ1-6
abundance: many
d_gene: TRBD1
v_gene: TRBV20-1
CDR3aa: CSARDPAGGGSSYNSPLHF
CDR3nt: TGCAGTGCTAGAGACCCGGCAGGGGGGGGAAGCTCCTATAATTCACCCCTCCACTTT

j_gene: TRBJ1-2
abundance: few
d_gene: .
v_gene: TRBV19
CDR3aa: CASTGRGANYGYTF
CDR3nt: TGTGCCAGTACGGGGCGCGGAGCTAACTATGGCTACACCTTC

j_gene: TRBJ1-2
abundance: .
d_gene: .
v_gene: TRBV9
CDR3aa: CASSVGIGDGYTF
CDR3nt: TGTGCCAGCAGCGTAGGTATAGGGGATGGCTACACCTTC

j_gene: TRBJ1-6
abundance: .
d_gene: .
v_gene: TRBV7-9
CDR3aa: CASNGGNSPLHF
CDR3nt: TGTGCCAGCAATGGGGGGAATTCACCCCTCCACTTT

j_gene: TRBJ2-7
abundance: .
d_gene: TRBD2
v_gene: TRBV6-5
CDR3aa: CASSQPGAGRPYEQYF
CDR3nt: TGTGCCAGCAGCCAGCCTGGAGCGGGGCGACCCTACGAGCAGTACTTC

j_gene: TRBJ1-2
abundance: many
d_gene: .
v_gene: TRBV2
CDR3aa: CASSEAQTGLYGYTF
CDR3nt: TGTGCCAGCAGTGAGGCGCAGACTGGACTCTATGGCTACACCTTC

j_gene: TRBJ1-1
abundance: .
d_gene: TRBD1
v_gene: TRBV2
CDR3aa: CASSETGGGTEAFF
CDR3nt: TGTGCCAGCAGTGAAACAGGGGGCGGCACTGAAGCTTTCTTT

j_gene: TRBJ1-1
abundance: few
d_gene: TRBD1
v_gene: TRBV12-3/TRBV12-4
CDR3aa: CASSHRGITEAFF
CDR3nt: TGTGCCAGCAGCCACAGGGGGATCACTGAAGCTTTCTTT

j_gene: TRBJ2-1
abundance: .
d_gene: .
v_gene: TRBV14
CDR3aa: CASSRDRSSYNEQFF
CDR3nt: TGTGCCAGCAGCCGAGACAGGAGCTCCTACAATGAGCAGTTCTTC

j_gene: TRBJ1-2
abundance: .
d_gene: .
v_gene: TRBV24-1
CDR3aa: CATSDSTQSRVHGYTF
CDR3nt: TGTGCCACCAGTGATTCCACCCAGAGCAGGGTCCATGGCTACACCTTC

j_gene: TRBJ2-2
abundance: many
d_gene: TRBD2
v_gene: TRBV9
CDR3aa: CASSPAGGELFF
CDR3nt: TGTGCCAGCAGCCCGGCGGGGGGTGAGCTGTTTTTT

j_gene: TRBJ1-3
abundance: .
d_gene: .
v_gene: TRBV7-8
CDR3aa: CASSRTEGRDTVYF
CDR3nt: TGTGCCAGCAGCCGGACGGAGGGTCGGGACACCGTATATTTT

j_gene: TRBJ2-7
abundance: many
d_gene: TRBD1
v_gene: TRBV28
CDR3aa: CASSTQGQGAGYEQYF
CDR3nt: TGTGCCAGCAGTACTCAGGGACAGGGGGCTGGATACGAGCAGTACTTC

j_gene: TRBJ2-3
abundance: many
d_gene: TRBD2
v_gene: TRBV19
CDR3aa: CASSWSSGDTDTQYF
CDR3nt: TGTGCCAGTAGTTGGTCTAGCGGAGACACAGATACGCAGTATTTT

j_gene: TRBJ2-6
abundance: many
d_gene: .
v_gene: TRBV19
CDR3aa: CASSDDSGANVLTF
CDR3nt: TGTGCCAGTAGTGACGACTCTGGGGCCAACGTCCTGACTTTC

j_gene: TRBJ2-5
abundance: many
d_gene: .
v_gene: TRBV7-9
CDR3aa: CASSFPQGMGETQYF
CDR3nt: TGTGCCAGCAGCTTCCCCCAGGGGATGGGGGAGACCCAGTACTTC

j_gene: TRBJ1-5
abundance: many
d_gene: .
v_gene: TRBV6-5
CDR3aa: CASRPRGGSNQPQHF
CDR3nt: TGTGCCAGCAGACCCCGCGGGGGGTCCAATCAGCCCCAGCATTTT

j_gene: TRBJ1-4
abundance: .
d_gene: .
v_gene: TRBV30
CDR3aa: CAWSASPGTRKLFF
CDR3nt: TGTGCCTGGAGTGCCTCTCCCGGGACACGAAAACTGTTTTTT

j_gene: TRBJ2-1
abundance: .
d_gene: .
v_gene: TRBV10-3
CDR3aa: CARGRGTYNEQFF
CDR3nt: TGTGCTAGAGGCAGGGGAACCTACAATGAGCAGTTCTTC

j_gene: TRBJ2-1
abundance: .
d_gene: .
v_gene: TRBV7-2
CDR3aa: CASSVRVIEGNEQLF
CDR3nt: TGTGCCAGCAGCGTCCGGGTCATTGAGGGCAATGAACAGCTCTTC

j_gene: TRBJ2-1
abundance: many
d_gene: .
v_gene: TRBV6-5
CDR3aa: CASSYNADNEQFF
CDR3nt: TGTGCCAGCAGTTACAATGCGGACAATGAGCAGTTCTTC

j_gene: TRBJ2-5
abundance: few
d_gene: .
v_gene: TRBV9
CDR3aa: CASSVSSGPGETQYF
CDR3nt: TGTGCCAGCAGCGTAAGTAGCGGACCGGGGGAGACCCAGTACTTC

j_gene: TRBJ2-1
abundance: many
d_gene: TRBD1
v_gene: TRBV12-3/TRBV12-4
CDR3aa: CASSSGTDNEQFF
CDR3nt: TGTGCCAGCAGTTCCGGGACAGACAATGAGCAGTTCTTC

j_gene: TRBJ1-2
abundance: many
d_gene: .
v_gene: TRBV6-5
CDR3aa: CASSYEAGGHRYGYTF
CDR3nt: TGTGCCAGCAGTTACGAGGCGGGGGGGCATCGCTATGGCTACACCTTC

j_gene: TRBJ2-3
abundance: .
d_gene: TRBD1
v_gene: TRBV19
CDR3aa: CASSIWTGPVDTQYF
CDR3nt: TGTGCCAGTAGTATTTGGACAGGGCCTGTAGATACGCAGTATTTT

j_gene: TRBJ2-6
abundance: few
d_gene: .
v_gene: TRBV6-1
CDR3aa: CASLPGETGANVLTF
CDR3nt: TGTGCCAGCTTGCCGGGGGAAACAGGGGCCAACGTCCTGACTTTC

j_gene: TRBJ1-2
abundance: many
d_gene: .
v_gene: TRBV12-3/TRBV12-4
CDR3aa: CASSLSDSDYGYTF
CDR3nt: TGTGCCAGCAGTTTATCGGACAGTGACTATGGCTACACCTTC

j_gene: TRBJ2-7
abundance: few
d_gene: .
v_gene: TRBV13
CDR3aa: CASTWRQIGVYEQYF
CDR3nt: TGTGCCAGCACCTGGCGTCAAATCGGAGTCTACGAGCAGTACTTC

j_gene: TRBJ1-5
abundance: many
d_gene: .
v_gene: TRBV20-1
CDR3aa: CSARYTNQPQHF
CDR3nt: TGCAGTGCTAGATACACCAATCAGCCCCAGCATTTT